This TCR beta chain was sequenced in a study of T cells expressing NK-cell markers. The CDR3 totals 14 residues. CDR1 and CDR2 from the germline V gene are SNHLY and FYNNEI. The TCR beta cDNA came from 5'RACE template switching with UMIs. TCRdb reprocessed the 5' RACE reads, with one entry per CDR3 protein and no DNA. This sample's clone table lists about 390,000 distinct CDR3 sequences. Whole-study findings and limits: Roughly 6 donors showed dominant NKG2C+ clonotypes comprising about 1.0-8% of their CD8+ T cells.

Remarks on this clonotype: Antigen specificity is unknown.

The sequencing input was blood T cells: a sorted CD56 or NKG2C T cell subset, CD4+ or CD8+ T cells, or bulk PBMC T cells (not recorded which). The receptor was isolated from a woman between 45 and 60 years old in good health. V and J are TRBV2 and TRBJ2-1; the D call of TRBD1 rests on TCRdb alone, since no DNA is present to check it. The CDR3 loop reads CASSPWTGYNEQFF.